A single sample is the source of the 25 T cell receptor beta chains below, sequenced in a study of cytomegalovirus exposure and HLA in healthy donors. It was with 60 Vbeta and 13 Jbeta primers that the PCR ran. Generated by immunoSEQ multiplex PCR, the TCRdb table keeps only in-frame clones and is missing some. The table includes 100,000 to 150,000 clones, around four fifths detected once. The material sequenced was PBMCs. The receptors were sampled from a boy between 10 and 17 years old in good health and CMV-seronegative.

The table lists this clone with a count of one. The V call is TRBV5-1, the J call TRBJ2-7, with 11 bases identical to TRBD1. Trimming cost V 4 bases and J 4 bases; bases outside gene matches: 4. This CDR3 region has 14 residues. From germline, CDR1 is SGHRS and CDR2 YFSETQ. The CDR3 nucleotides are TGCGCCAGCAGCCGGACAGGGGGCCCATACGAGCAGTACTTC. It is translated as CASSRTGGPYEQYF.

The CDR3 DNA sequence: TGTGCCAGCAGGACAGGGCAGTATGGCTACACCTTC. It codes for CASRTGQYGYTF. The chain recombines TRBV2 with TRBJ1-2; 7 bases align to TRBD1. V lost 6 bases and J lost 5; bases outside the gene matches: 3. This CDR3 spans 12 amino acids. The germline gives CDR1 SNHLY, CDR2 FYNNEI.

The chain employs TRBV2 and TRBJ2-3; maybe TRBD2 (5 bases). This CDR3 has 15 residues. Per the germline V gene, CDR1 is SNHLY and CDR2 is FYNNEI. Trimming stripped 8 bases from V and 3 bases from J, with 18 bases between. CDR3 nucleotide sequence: TGTGCCAGCTTCCTTGGTCAAGCGGTGACAGATACGCAGTATTTT. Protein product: CASFLGQAVTDTQYF.

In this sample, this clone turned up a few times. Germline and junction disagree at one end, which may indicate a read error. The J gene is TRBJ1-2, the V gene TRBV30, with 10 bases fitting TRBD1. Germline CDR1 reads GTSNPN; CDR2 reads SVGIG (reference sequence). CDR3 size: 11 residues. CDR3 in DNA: TGTGCCTGGAGACCGGGACAGGGGTTCTCCTTC. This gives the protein CAWRPGQGFSF.

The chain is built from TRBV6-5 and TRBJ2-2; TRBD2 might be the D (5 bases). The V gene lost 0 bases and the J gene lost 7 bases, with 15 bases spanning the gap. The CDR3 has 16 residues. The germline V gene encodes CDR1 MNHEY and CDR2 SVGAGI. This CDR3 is CASSYSRVTRHGELFF. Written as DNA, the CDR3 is TGTGCCAGCAGTTACTCGAGGGTAACTCGGCACGGGGAGCTGTTTTTT.

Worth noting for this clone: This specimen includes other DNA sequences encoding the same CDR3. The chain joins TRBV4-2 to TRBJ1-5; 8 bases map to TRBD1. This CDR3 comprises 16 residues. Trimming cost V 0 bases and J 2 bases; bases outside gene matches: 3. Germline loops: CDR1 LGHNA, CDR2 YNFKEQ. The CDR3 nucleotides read TGTGCCAGCAGCCAAGAGACAGGGGAGGGCAATCAGCCCCAGCATTTT. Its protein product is CASSQETGEGNQPQHF.

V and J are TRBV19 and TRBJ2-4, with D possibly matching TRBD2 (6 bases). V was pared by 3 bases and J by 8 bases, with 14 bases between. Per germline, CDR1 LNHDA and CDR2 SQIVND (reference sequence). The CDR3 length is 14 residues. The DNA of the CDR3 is TGTGCCAGTAGTATGTGGCGGGGCGGATACATTCAGTACTTC. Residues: CASSMWRGGYIQYF.

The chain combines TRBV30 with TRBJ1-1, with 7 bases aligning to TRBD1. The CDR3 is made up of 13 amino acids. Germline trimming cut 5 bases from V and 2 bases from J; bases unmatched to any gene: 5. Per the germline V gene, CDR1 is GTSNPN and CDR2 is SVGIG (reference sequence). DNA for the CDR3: TGTGCCTGGGGGGGACAGTCAAACACTGAAGCTTTCTTT. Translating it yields CAWGGQSNTEAFF.

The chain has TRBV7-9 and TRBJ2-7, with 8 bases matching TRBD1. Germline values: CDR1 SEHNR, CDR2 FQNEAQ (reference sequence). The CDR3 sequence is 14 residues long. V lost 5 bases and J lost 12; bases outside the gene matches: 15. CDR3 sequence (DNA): TGTGCCAGCAGCCCCTGGACAGGGATCAAAATGGGGTACTTC. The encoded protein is CASSPWTGIKMGYF.

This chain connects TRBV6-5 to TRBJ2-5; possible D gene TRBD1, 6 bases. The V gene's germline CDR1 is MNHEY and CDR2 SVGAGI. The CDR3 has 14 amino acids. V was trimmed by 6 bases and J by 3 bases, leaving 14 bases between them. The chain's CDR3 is CASSRRKGEETQYF. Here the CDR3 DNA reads TGTGCCAGCAGCCGGAGGAAGGGGGAAGAGACCCAGTACTTC.

CDR3 loop: CANGQGAGEQYF. The CDR3 DNA sequence: TGTGCCAATGGACAGGGAGCGGGAGAGCAGTACTTC. The gene calls are TRBV15 and TRBJ2-7; the D gene is possibly TRBD1 (8 bases). Germline-derived CDR1 and CDR2 are LNHNV and YYDKDF (reference sequence). Trimming left V 10 bases short and J 7 bases short, with 17 bases between. There are 12 residues in the CDR3.

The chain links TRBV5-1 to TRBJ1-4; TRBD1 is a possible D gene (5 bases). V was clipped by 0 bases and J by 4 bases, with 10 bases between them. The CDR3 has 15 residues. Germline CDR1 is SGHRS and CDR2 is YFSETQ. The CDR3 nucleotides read TGCGCCAGCAGCTTGGCCCCAGGGTTTAATGAAAAACTGTTTTTT. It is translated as CASSLAPGFNEKLFF.

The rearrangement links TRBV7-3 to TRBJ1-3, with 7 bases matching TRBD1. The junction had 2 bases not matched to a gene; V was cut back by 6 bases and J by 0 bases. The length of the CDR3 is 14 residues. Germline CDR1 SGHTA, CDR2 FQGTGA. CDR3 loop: CASSAGGSGNTIYF. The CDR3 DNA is TGTGCCAGCAGTGCAGGGGGCTCTGGAAACACCATATATTTT.

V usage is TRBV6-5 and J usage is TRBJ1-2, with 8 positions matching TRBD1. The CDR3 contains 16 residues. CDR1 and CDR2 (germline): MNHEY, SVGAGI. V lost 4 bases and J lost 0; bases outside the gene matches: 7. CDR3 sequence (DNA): TGTGCCAGCAGTTCAGACAGGGGACTACCTAACTATGGCTACACCTTC. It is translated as CASSSDRGLPNYGYTF.

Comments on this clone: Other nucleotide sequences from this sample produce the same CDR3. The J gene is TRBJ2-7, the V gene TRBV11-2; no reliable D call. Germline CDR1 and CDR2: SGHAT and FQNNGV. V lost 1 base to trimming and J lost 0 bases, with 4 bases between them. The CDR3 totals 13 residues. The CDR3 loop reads CASSLGGSYEQYF. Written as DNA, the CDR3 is TGTGCCAGCAGCTTAGGCGGCTCCTACGAGCAGTACTTC.

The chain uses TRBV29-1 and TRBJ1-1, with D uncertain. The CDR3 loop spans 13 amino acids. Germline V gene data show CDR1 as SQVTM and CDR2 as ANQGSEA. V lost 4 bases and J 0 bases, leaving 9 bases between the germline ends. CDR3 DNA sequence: TGCAGCGTTGTGCGGAAGATGAACACTGAAGCTTTCTTT. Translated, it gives CSVVRKMNTEAFF.

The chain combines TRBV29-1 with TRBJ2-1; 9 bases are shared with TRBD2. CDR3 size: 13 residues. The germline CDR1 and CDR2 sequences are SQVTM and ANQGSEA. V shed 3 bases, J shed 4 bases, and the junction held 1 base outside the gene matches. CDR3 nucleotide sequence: TGCAGCGTTGATCTAGCGGGGTACAATGAGCAGTTCTTC. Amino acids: CSVDLAGYNEQFF.

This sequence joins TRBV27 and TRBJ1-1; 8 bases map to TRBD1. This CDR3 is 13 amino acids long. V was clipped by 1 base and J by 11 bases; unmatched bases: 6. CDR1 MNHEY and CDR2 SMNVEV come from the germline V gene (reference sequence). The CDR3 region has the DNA TGTGCCAGCAGTTTATTACCGACAGGGGTTGCTTTCTTT. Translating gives CASSLLPTGVAFF.

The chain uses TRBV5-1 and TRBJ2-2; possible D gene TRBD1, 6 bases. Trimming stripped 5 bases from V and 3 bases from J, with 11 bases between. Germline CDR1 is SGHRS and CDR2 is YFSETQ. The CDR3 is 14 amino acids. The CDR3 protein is CASRQNRDTGELFF. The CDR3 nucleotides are TGCGCCAGCAGACAAAACAGGGACACCGGGGAGCTGTTTTTT.

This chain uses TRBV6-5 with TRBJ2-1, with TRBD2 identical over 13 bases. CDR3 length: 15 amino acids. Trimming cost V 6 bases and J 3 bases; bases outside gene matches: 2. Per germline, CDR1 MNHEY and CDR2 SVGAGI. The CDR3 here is CASRRTSGGYNEQFF. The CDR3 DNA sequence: TGTGCCAGCAGACGGACTAGCGGGGGCTACAATGAGCAGTTCTTC.

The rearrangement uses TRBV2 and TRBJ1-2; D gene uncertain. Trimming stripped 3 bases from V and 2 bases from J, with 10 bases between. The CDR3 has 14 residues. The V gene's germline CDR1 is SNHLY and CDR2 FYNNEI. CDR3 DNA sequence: TGTGCCAGCAGTGAGGGCAGGATAAACTATGGCTACACCTTC. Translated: CASSEGRINYGYTF.

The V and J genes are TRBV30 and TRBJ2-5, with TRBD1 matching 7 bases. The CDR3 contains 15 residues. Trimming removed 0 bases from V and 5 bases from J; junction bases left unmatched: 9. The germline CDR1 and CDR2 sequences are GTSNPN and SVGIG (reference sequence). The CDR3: CAWSVQTGNRETQYF. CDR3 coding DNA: TGTGCCTGGAGTGTACAGACAGGGAATAGGGAGACCCAGTACTTC.

The CDR3 sequence is CASSEGTGSVGSNQPQHF. CDR3 nucleotides: TGTGCCAGCAGTGAAGGGACAGGGTCGGTGGGTAGCAATCAGCCCCAGCATTTT. The chain has TRBV6-1 and TRBJ1-5; 8 nucleotides line up with TRBD1. Germline V gene lookup returns CDR1 MNHNS and CDR2 SASEGT. This CDR3 has 18 amino acids. Unmatched junction bases numbered 8, after V lost 1 base and J lost 0 bases.

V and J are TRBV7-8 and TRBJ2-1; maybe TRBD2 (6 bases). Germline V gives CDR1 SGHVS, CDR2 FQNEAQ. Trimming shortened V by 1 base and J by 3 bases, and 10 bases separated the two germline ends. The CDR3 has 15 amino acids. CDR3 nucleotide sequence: TGTGCCAGCAGCTTAGGTCGCGGGAACTACAATGAGCAGTTCTTC. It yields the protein CASSLGRGNYNEQFF.

CDR3 DNA: TGTGCCAGCAGCTGTGGTAGGGGTTTCGAAGGCAATCAGCCCCAGCATTTT. Encoded protein: CASSCGRGFEGNQPQHF. The rearrangement uses TRBV11-3 and TRBJ1-5; tentative D call: TRBD1 (5 bases). CDR3 size: 17 residues. Germline V gene lookup returns CDR1 SGHNT and CDR2 YENEEA. The ends were cut back, 4 bases at V and 2 bases at J, with 18 bases in the middle. The full variable domain, with the rest looked up from reference TRBV11-3 and TRBJ1-5, is EAGVVQSPRYKIIEKKQPVAFWCNPISGHNTLYWYLQNLGQGPELLIRYENEEAVDDSQLPKDRFSAERLKGVDSTLKIQPAELGDSAVYLCASSCGRGFEGNQPQHFGDGTRLSIL.